A selection of T cell receptor beta chains follows, all from one sample in a study of human T cells and chemical hapten exposure. TCRdb re-called the RACE reads through MiXCR, storing one row per CDR3 protein. The sample has about 110,000 distinct CDR3 sequences; less than 15% are singletons. The sequencing here drew on whole blood, taken in connection with sensitization to the hapten diphenylcyclopropenone (DPC). Every receptor here comes from a woman aged 45-65 years with alopecia areata. Some clones in this sample may be carry-over from other donors' samples. The CDR3 runs from the conserved cysteine through the conserved F or W.

j_call: TRBJ1-2; v_call: TRBV28; cdr3_aa: CASSWGTSNYGYTF
j_call: TRBJ1-2; v_call: TRBV9; cdr3_aa: CASSPRTGGTYGYTF
j_call: TRBJ2-7; v_call: TRBV4-1; cdr3_aa: CASSRPDGNSYEQYF
j_call: TRBJ2-3; v_call: TRBV9; cdr3_aa: CASSSRTPSDTQYF
j_call: TRBJ1-2; v_call: TRBV10-3; cdr3_aa: CAISTDSGYGYTF
j_call: TRBJ1-2; v_call: TRBV7-8; cdr3_aa: CASSEARQTYGYTF
j_call: TRBJ2-7; v_call: TRBV7-9; cdr3_aa: CASSLGGQGVYEQYF
j_call: TRBJ2-5; v_call: TRBV20-1; cdr3_aa: CSALGETQYF
j_call: TRBJ2-7; v_call: TRBV4-2; cdr3_aa: CASSHKLAASSYEQYF
j_call: TRBJ1-5; v_call: TRBV15; cdr3_aa: CATNTGGNQPQHF
j_call: TRBJ2-7; v_call: TRBV20-1; cdr3_aa: CSASSLLASYEQYF
j_call: TRBJ2-5; v_call: TRBV3-1; cdr3_aa: CASSQDGLGGTQYF
j_call: TRBJ2-7; v_call: TRBV28; cdr3_aa: CASSLSSQGPPYEQYF
j_call: TRBJ2-2; v_call: TRBV10-3; cdr3_aa: CANRDSNTGELFF
j_call: TRBJ1-5; v_call: TRBV7-2; cdr3_aa: CASSLEGLNQPQHF
j_call: TRBJ2-5; v_call: TRBV7-9; cdr3_aa: CASSFGPRQETQYF
j_call: TRBJ1-5; v_call: TRBV6-2/TRBV6-3; cdr3_aa: CASSYPVQPQHF
j_call: TRBJ2-1; v_call: TRBV11-2; cdr3_aa: CASSLGTSVYNEQFF
j_call: TRBJ1-4; v_call: TRBV7-9; cdr3_aa: CASSAGQGNEKLFF
j_call: TRBJ2-1; v_call: TRBV6-6; cdr3_aa: CASTHSSGRGDEQFF
j_call: TRBJ2-3; v_call: TRBV28; cdr3_aa: CASSLRDRWADTQYF
j_call: TRBJ2-2; v_call: TRBV6-2/TRBV6-3; cdr3_aa: CASRKGQGDTGELFF
j_call: TRBJ2-7; v_call: TRBV6-2/TRBV6-3; cdr3_aa: CASGSNRGGSEQYF
j_call: TRBJ2-7; v_call: TRBV20-1; cdr3_aa: CSVLVTGQGAREQYF
j_call: TRBJ2-4; v_call: TRBV5-1; cdr3_aa: CASSLGLAGDIQYF